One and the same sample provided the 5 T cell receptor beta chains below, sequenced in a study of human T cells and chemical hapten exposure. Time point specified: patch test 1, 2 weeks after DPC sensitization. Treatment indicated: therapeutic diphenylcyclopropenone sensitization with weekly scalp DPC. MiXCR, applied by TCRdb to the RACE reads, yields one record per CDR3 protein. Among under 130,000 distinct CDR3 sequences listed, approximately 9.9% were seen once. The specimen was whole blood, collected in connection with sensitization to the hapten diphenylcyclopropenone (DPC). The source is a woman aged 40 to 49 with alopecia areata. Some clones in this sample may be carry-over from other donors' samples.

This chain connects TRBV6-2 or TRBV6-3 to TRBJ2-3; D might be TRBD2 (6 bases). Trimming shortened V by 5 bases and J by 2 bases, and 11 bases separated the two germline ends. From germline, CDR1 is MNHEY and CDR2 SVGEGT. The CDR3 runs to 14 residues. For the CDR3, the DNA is TGTGCCAGCAGTCTTGGGGAGGCCACAGATACGCAGTATTTT. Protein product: CASSLGEATDTQYF.

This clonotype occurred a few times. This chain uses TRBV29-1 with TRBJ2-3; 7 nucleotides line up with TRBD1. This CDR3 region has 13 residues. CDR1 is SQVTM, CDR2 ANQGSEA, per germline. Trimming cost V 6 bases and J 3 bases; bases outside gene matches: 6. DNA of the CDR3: TGCAGCGTCAGACAGGGATCGACAGATACGCAGTATTTT. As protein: CSVRQGSTDTQYF.

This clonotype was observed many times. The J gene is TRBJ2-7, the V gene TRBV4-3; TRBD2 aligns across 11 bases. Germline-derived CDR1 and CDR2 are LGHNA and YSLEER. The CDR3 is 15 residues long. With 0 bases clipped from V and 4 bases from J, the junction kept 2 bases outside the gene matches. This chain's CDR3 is CASSQDPSGGYEQYF. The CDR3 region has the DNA TGCGCCAGCAGCCAAGACCCTAGCGGGGGGTACGAGCAGTACTTC.

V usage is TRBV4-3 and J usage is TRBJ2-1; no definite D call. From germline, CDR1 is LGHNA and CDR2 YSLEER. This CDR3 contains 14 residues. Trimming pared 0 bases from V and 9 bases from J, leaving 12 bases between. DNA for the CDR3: TGCGCCAGCAGCCAAGAAGGGTCCGTTGCTGAGCAGTTCTTC. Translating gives CASSQEGSVAEQFF.

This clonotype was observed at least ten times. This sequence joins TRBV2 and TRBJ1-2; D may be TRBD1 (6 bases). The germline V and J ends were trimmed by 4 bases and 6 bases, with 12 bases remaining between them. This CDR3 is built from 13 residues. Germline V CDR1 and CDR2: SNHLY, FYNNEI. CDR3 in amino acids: CASSGAGVNGYTF. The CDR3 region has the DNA TGTGCCAGCAGTGGGGCAGGGGTGAATGGCTACACCTTC.